The 7 T cell receptor beta chains below were found in one sample sequenced in a study of T cells in Graves' hyperthyroidism and ophthalmopathy. RNA transcripts served as the template for amplifying TCR beta CDR3 regions. The HTBI primer set served for first-round RT-PCR of the TCR CDR3. MiXCR was run by TCRdb on the multiplex PCR reads, yielding one entry per CDR3 protein. The sample includes 40,000 to 65,000 distinct CDR3 sequences, under 50% of them seen just once. Material: blood. Every receptor here comes from a woman aged 50 to 60 with Graves' ophthalmopathy.

A note on this clonotype: This may arise from a read error, as a much more abundant clone is one base away. This likely comes from a read error, as the CDR3 has no conserved phenylalanine or tryptophan at its end. CDR3 sequence (DNA): TGTGCCAGCAGGCCCGGGAATTACAATGAGCAGTTCCTC. It encodes CASRPGNYNEQFL. The chain joins TRBV28 to TRBJ2-1; D perhaps matches TRBD2 (5 bases). The germline CDR1 and CDR2 sequences are MDHEN and SYDVKM. The CDR3 is made up of 13 amino acids. V lost 6 bases, J lost 4 bases, and 10 bases lay in between.

This clonotype was seen repeatedly, ten times or more. The chain recombines TRBV9 with TRBJ2-3; 8 bases agree with TRBD2. CDR3 length: 13 residues. V was pared by 6 bases and J by 4 bases, with 4 bases of the junction left unmatched. Germline CDR1 and CDR2: SGDLS and YYNGEE. CDR3 nucleotide sequence: TGTGCCAGCACAGCGGGAGCTCCAGATACGCAGTATTTT. Translated, it gives CASTAGAPDTQYF.

This clonotype was counted ten times or more. A clone one base away is much larger, so this may be a read error. The gene calls are TRBV20-1 and TRBJ2-7, with D tentatively TRBD2 (6 bases). Germline-derived CDR1 and CDR2 are DFQATT and SNEGSKA (reference sequence). Trimming pared 5 bases from V and 7 bases from J, leaving 18 bases between. This CDR3 region has 13 residues. This chain's CDR3 is CSASRAPGREQYF. CDR3 sequence (DNA): TGCAGTGCTTCGAGGGCGCCGGGGAGGGAGCAGTACTTC.

This clonotype was detected ten times or more. The gene calls are TRBV12-3 or TRBV12-4 and TRBJ1-2; D is unresolved. Between the trimmed V and J ends, which lost 7 bases and 8 bases, there was a span of 20 bases. The CDR3 is 14 residues long. The CDR3 DNA sequence: TGTGCCAGCACCCTGCTTCAAGGAGCCGAGGGCTACACCTTC. Translating gives CASTLLQGAEGYTF.

This clonotype is medium-sized by share. The genes are TRBV10-3 and TRBJ1-2; 11 bases match TRBD1. The CDR3 loop spans 13 amino acids. V gave up 6 bases and J gave up 6 bases; unmatched junction bases: 3. Per germline, CDR1 ENHRY and CDR2 SYGVKD. The CDR3 loop is CAISPGQGDGYTF. Here the CDR3 DNA reads TGTGCCATCAGCCCGGGACAGGGGGATGGCTACACCTTC.

This chain connects TRBV19 to TRBJ1-3; D call uncertain. Trimming cost V 5 bases and J 0 bases, with 5 bases left between them. The germline CDR1 and CDR2 sequences are LNHDA and SQIVND (reference sequence). The CDR3 runs to 13 residues. CDR3 region: CASSRFSGNTIYF. The DNA for the CDR3 is TGTGCCAGTAGTCGCTTCTCTGGAAACACCATATATTTT.

At least ten counts were recorded for this clonotype. The rearrangement links TRBV14 to TRBJ2-3; D not resolved. In germline, CDR1 is SGHDN, CDR2 FVKESK. The CDR3 is made up of 14 amino acids. With 4 bases removed from V and 4 bases from J, the gap between germline ends came to 12 bases. Here the CDR3 DNA reads TGTGCCAGCAGCCGCAAACTGGATCCAGATACGCAGTATTTT. This translates into CASSRKLDPDTQYF.